The sequence of this TCR beta chain was determined in a study of blood T cell repertoires in COVID-19. Study summary: Whether acute or convalescent, the COVID-19 samples came from the United States, Italy and Spain. T cells, B-cell-depleted T cells, or PBMCs provided the cDNA or gDNA that served as material.

As handled by the study authors: Quantification of nucleated cells was approximated via reference gene primer amplification. Generated by immunoSEQ multiplex PCR, the TCRdb table keeps only in-frame clones and is missing some. That table gives V, J and clone size, and the DNA gave D and trimming. The sample consists of over 100,000 clones, approximately 86% of them appearing once. Seattle's cohort entered during active infection and was followed longitudinally. In germline, CDR1 is KGHSH, CDR2 LQKENI. V was trimmed by 4 bases and J by 2 bases, leaving 8 bases between them. CDR3 length equals 13 residues.

This TCR derives from a woman between 50 and 59 years old with COVID-19, enrolled during active disease. The chain employs TRBV18 and TRBJ1-2; D gene ambiguous. The sequencing sample was made of peripheral blood. The CDR3 sequence is CASSLGGNYGYTF. CDR3 DNA: TGTGCCAGCTCACTGGGAGGGAACTATGGCTACACCTTC. The entire variable domain, with the rest obtained from reference TRBV18 and TRBJ1-2, is as follows: NAGVMQNPRHLVRRRGQEARLRCSPMKGHSHVYWYRQLPEEGLKFMVYLQKENIIDESGMPKERFSAEFPKEGPSILRIQQVVRGDSAAYFCASSLGGNYGYTFGSGTRLTVV.